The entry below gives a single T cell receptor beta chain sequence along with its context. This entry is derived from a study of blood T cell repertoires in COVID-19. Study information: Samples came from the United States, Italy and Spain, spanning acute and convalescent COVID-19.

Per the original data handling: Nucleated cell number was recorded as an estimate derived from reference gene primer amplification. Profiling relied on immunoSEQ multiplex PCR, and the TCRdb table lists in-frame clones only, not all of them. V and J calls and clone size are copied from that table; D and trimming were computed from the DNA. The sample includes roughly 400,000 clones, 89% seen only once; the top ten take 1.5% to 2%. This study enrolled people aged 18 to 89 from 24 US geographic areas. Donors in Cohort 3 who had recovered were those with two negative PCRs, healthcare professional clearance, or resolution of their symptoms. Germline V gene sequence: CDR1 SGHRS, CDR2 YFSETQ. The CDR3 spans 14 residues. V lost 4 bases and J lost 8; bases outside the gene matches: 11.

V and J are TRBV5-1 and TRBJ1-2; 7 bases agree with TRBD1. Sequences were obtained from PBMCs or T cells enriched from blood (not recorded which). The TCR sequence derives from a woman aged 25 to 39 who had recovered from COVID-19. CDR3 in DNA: TGCGCCAGCAGCACCGGAGGGGGCTCAGGGGGCTACACCTTC. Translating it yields CASSTGGGSGGYTF.